The 26 T cell receptor beta chains presented below share a single source sample, sequenced in a study of cytomegalovirus exposure and HLA in healthy donors. The PCR used 60 Vbeta and 13 Jbeta primers. This table comes from immunoSEQ multiplex PCR, and its TCRdb copy is limited to in-frame clones, with some not included. The data hold some 200,000 clones, with roughly 80% observed a single time. The sequenced sample was PBMCs. These receptors originate from a girl aged 5-17 years in good health and CMV-seronegative.

This rearrangement joins TRBV7-9 to TRBJ2-7; 8 nucleotides line up with TRBD2. With 4 bases clipped from V and 3 bases from J, the junction kept 8 bases outside the gene matches. The CDR3 runs 15 residues. CDR1 is SEHNR and CDR2 is FQNEAQ in the germline V gene (reference sequence). CDR3 DNA sequence: TGTGCCAGCAGCTCTACACTAGCGGACTACTACGAGCAGTACTTC. Residues: CASSSTLADYYEQYF.

The chain employs TRBV19 and TRBJ1-4; 7 nucleotides line up with TRBD1. The CDR3 loop spans 13 amino acids. Germline-derived CDR1 and CDR2 are LNHDA and SQIVND (reference sequence). Trimming cost V 9 bases and J 5 bases; bases outside gene matches: 6. The CDR3 here is CASRDRENEKLFF. The CDR3, as DNA: TGTGCCAGCCGAGACAGGGAAAATGAAAAACTGTTTTTT.

V gene TRBV6-1 combines with J gene TRBJ2-7; a weak D match, TRBD2 (5 bases). The germline V gene encodes CDR1 MNHNS and CDR2 SASEGT. The CDR3 consists of 15 residues. Deletions cut 4 bases from V and 2 bases from J, with 15 bases between. For the CDR3, the DNA is TGTGCCAGCAGTGCCGGTTCGGGGAACCCCTACGAGCAGTACTTC. Residues: CASSAGSGNPYEQYF.

The rearrangement links TRBV9 to TRBJ1-1; D gene ambiguous. The CDR3 sequence is 14 residues long. Germline V gives CDR1 SGDLS, CDR2 YYNGEE. V dropped 0 bases and J dropped 0 bases, with 6 bases sitting between them. The CDR3 reads CASSVETLNTEAFF. As DNA, the CDR3 is TGTGCCAGCAGCGTAGAGACACTGAACACTGAAGCTTTCTTT.

The chain is built from TRBV4-1 and TRBJ2-1; D not resolved. In germline, CDR1 is MGHRA, CDR2 YSYEKL. The CDR3 length is 17 residues. V was clipped by 0 bases and J by 0 bases, with 12 bases between them. CDR3 in amino acids: CASSQDPSRSSYNEQFF. The CDR3 DNA follows: TGCGCCAGCAGCCAAGACCCCTCCCGGAGCTCCTACAATGAGCAGTTCTTC.

A single count supports this clone. This chain links TRBV2 with TRBJ1-1; possible D gene TRBD1, 5 bases. Per the germline V gene, CDR1 is SNHLY and CDR2 is FYNNEI. The V end lost 3 bases, the J end lost 0 bases, and 14 bases lay between the germline ends. This CDR3 has 16 amino acids. The CDR3 spells CASSEPDKRVNTEAFF. DNA of the CDR3: TGTGCCAGCAGTGAGCCGGACAAGAGAGTGAACACTGAAGCTTTCTTT.

V gene TRBV5-1 combines with J gene TRBJ2-5, with TRBD2 identical over 9 bases. The end of the DNA fits TRBJ2-7 better, so the J call may be wrong. Germline loops: CDR1 SGHRS, CDR2 YFSETQ. The CDR3 sequence is 15 residues long. CDR3 sequence reads: CASSLVAGETYEQYF. In DNA form, the CDR3 reads TGCGCCAGCAGCTTGGTAGCGGGAGAAACCTACGAGCAGTACTTC.

This chain connects TRBV15 to TRBJ1-1; the D is unclear. This CDR3 has 15 residues. Germline loops: CDR1 LNHNV, CDR2 YYDKDF (reference sequence). V dropped 0 bases and J dropped 1 base, with 9 bases sitting between them. CDR3 region: CATSRDMAPNTEAFF. DNA for the CDR3: TGTGCCACCAGCAGAGATATGGCACCGAACACTGAAGCTTTCTTT.

This rearrangement joins TRBV6-5 to TRBJ2-1; D is possibly TRBD1 (6 bases). The CDR3 is 15 amino acids. With 6 bases removed from V and 6 bases from J, the gap between germline ends came to 18 bases. CDR1 and CDR2 from the germline V gene are MNHEY and SVGAGI. CDR3 in amino acids: CASSLDRTASNEQFF. The CDR3 nucleotides are TGTGCCAGCAGCCTTGACAGGACCGCATCCAATGAGCAGTTCTTC.

The chain links TRBV4-3 to TRBJ2-1; 7 nucleotides align to TRBD2. This CDR3 region has 15 residues. In germline, CDR1 is LGHNA, CDR2 YSLEER. J gave up 4 bases and V 1 base, and 4 bases lay outside the gene matches. CDR3 amino acids: CASSQGDGGYNEQFF. The CDR3 DNA follows: TGCGCCAGCAGCCAAGGGGACGGGGGGTACAATGAGCAGTTCTTC.

This rearrangement joins TRBV9 to TRBJ2-7; no clear D. The V and J ends lost 4 bases and 0 bases respectively, with 11 bases between them. The CDR3 has 14 residues. The germline V gene has CDR1 SGDLS and CDR2 YYNGEE. CDR3: CASSTGPNSYEQYF. The CDR3 DNA sequence: TGTGCCAGCAGCACGGGTCCTAACTCCTACGAGCAGTACTTC.

V is TRBV27 and J is TRBJ2-2; D is uncertain. CDR1 is MNHEY, CDR2 SMNVEV, per germline (reference sequence). Trimming removed 3 bases from V and 4 bases from J, with 9 bases in between. The CDR3 is 14 residues long. DNA for the CDR3: TGTGCCAGCAGTTTTTTTTCGGGCACCGGGGAGCTGTTTTTT. This sequence encodes CASSFFSGTGELFF.

The table lists this clone with a few counts. The chain is built from TRBV2 and TRBJ1-5; 8 positions agree with TRBD1. This CDR3 contains 15 residues. Germline CDR1 reads SNHLY; CDR2 reads FYNNEI. V shed 7 bases, J shed 4 bases, and the junction held 9 bases outside the gene matches. The CDR3 region has the DNA TGTGCCAGCACTAACCGGGACAGGAGAAATCAGCCCCAGCATTTT. It is translated as CASTNRDRRNQPQHF.

The chain employs TRBV6-6 and TRBJ1-5, with TRBD1 matching over 8 bases. Looked up from germline, CDR1 is MNHNY and CDR2 is SVGAGI (reference sequence). CDR3 length equals 16 residues. J lost 3 bases, V lost 7 bases, and 11 bases had no gene match. The CDR3 spells CASIHIGTGVNQPQHF. CDR3 in DNA: TGTGCCAGCATTCATATCGGGACAGGCGTCAATCAGCCCCAGCATTTT.

The rearrangement joins TRBV7-3 to TRBJ2-6, with D hard to call. Trimming removed 5 bases from V and 5 bases from J, with 10 bases in between. CDR3 length: 14 amino acids. CDR1 and CDR2 (germline): SGHTA, FQGTGA. The CDR3 DNA is TGTGCCAGCAGCCTTTTGGCCAGGGCCAACGTCCTGACTTTC. Amino acid sequence: CASSLLARANVLTF.

The genes are TRBV19 and TRBJ1-5; 8 bases map to TRBD1. Germline lookup yields CDR1 LNHDA and CDR2 SQIVND (reference sequence). Unmatched junction bases numbered 8, after V lost 6 bases and J lost 4 bases. The CDR3 consists of 15 residues. In DNA, the CDR3 is TGTGCCAGTAGGACGGACAGGGAGGGTAATCAGCCCCAGCATTTT. Translating gives CASRTDREGNQPQHF.

The chain recombines TRBV19 with TRBJ1-6, with unresolved D. Germline assignment: CDR1 LNHDA and CDR2 SQIVND (reference sequence). The V end was cut by 6 bases, the J end by 4 bases, with 7 bases between. The CDR3 totals 13 residues. As DNA, the CDR3 is TGTGCCAGTAGGGTGACTTATAATTCACCCCTCCACTTT. Its protein is CASRVTYNSPLHF.

The chain uses TRBV4-3 and TRBJ2-7, with TRBD1 matching over 11 bases. Per the germline V gene, CDR1 is LGHNA and CDR2 is YSLEER. V lost 0 bases, J lost 3 bases, and 4 bases stayed unmatched. The CDR3 consists of 16 residues. This chain's CDR3 is CASSQDPGTGGYEQYF. In DNA form, the CDR3 reads TGCGCCAGCAGCCAAGACCCCGGGACAGGGGGCTACGAGCAGTACTTC.

This clone was detected once. This chain uses TRBV5-6 with TRBJ2-5; maybe TRBD1 (6 bases). V dropped 2 bases and J dropped 3 bases, with 17 bases sitting between them. The CDR3 spans 16 residues. Germline CDR1 and CDR2: SGHDT and YYEEEE. For the CDR3, the DNA is TGTGCCAGCAGCTTAGGGCTCGGAGAGGGGGAAGAGACCCAGTACTTC. It specifies CASSLGLGEGEETQYF.

V and J are TRBV4-3 and TRBJ2-6; 11 nucleotides agree with TRBD1. Germline V CDR1 and CDR2: LGHNA, YSLEER. V shed 0 bases, J shed 3 bases, and the junction held 7 bases outside the gene matches. This CDR3 has 19 amino acids. The CDR3 protein is CASSQELGDRGIGANVLTF. CDR3 DNA: TGCGCCAGCAGCCAAGAACTTGGGGACAGGGGGATTGGGGCCAACGTCCTGACTTTC.

V is TRBV28 and J is TRBJ1-4; 7 nucleotides line up with TRBD1. Germline V gene data show CDR1 as MDHEN and CDR2 as SYDVKM. This CDR3 is built from 13 residues. V was clipped by 7 bases and J by 3 bases; unmatched bases: 2. CDR3 DNA: TGTGCCAGCAAGGACAGGTCTAATGAAAAACTGTTTTTT. Protein: CASKDRSNEKLFF.

V usage is TRBV29-1 and J usage is TRBJ2-1, with 7 bases lining up with TRBD2. The trim removed 1 base at V and 0 bases at J, leaving 3 bases unmatched. This CDR3 has 15 residues. The V gene's germline CDR1 is SQVTM and CDR2 ANQGSEA. The CDR3 region has the DNA TGCAGCGTTGAAGGGGGGGGGAGCTCCTACAATGAGCAGTTCTTC. It specifies CSVEGGGSSYNEQFF.

The rearrangement uses TRBV27 and TRBJ1-2; the match to TRBD1 covers 8 bases. The V and J ends lost 6 bases and 5 bases, in that order; junction bases with no gene match: 11. Germline V lookup: CDR1 MNHEY, CDR2 SMNVEV (reference sequence). This CDR3 spans 15 amino acids. CDR3 amino acids: CASRFSGQGQYGYTF. In DNA form, the CDR3 reads TGTGCCAGCAGGTTTAGTGGACAGGGCCAATATGGCTACACCTTC.

The CDR3 DNA sequence: TGTGCCAGCAGTTACTCCGCGGGTAACTACGAGCAGTACTTC. It encodes CASSYSAGNYEQYF. The genes are TRBV6-5 and TRBJ2-7; a possible D gene is TRBD2 (5 bases). CDR1 MNHEY and CDR2 SVGAGI come from the germline V gene. This CDR3 region has 14 residues. V gave up 0 bases and J gave up 3 bases, with 9 bases separating them.

V and J are TRBV5-4 and TRBJ1-1; 8 nucleotides align to TRBD1. Losses at the gene ends were 0 bases for V and 1 base for J; bases not matched to a gene: 8. Germline CDR1 SGHNT, CDR2 YYREEE (reference sequence). This CDR3 is 17 amino acids long. CDR3 DNA: TGTGCCAGCAGCTTGGGCGCAGGGGGCTTTCGGAACACTGAAGCTTTCTTT. As protein: CASSLGAGGFRNTEAFF.

The chain recombines TRBV28 with TRBJ2-7, with TRBD2 matching over 9 bases. CDR1 is MDHEN and CDR2 is SYDVKM in the germline V gene. V trimming: 3 bases; J trimming: 1 base; junction bases outside the gene matches: 7. This CDR3 contains 16 residues. The chain's CDR3 is CASSFSSGLASYEQYF. The CDR3 bases are TGTGCCAGCAGTTTTAGTTCGGGACTAGCTTCCTACGAGCAGTACTTC.